One and the same sample provided the 22 T cell receptor beta chains below, sequenced in a study of blood T cell repertoires in COVID-19. Assay: immunoSEQ multiplex PCR; the TCRdb copy retains only in-frame clones and omits some. In the table there are about 35,000 clones, approximately 85% of which are singletons. Sequencing input: peripheral blood. These receptor sequences come from a man aged 55-75 years with active or convalescent COVID-19.

This chain connects TRBV6-1 to TRBJ2-1, with 7 bases fitting TRBD1. CDR1 is MNHNS, CDR2 SASEGT, per germline. The CDR3 runs 15 residues. The junction had 7 bases not matched to a gene; V was cut back by 2 bases and J by 6 bases. Here the CDR3 DNA reads TGTGCCAGCAGTGAACTCAGGTACAGGGGCAATGAGCAGTTCTTC. Its translation is CASSELRYRGNEQFF.

The V gene is TRBV18, the J gene TRBJ2-1; TRBD1 matches 8 bases. CDR1 and CDR2 from the germline V gene are KGHSH and LQKENI. This CDR3 is 15 amino acids long. The trim removed 6 bases at V and 6 bases at J, leaving 10 bases unmatched. The CDR3 reads CASSPSQGQGNEQFF. In DNA form, the CDR3 reads TGTGCCAGCTCCCCATCCCAAGGACAGGGCAATGAGCAGTTCTTC.

The gene calls are TRBV9 and TRBJ1-2; D might be TRBD1 (6 bases). V was pared by 3 bases and J by 14 bases, with 23 bases between. CDR1 and CDR2 from the germline V gene are SGDLS and YYNGEE. The CDR3 length is 14 residues. The CDR3 nucleotides are TGTGCCAGCAGCGCCGGGACATCATTCGGGGCGTGGACCTTC. Translated, it gives CASSAGTSFGAWTF.

The CDR3 bases are TGTGCCAGCAGCCAAGACAGGGGTGGGCAGCCCCAGCATTTT. It specifies CASSQDRGGQPQHF. The gene calls are TRBV6-5 and TRBJ1-5, with 8 bases fitting TRBD1. This CDR3 has 14 amino acids. Germline V gene lookup returns CDR1 MNHEY and CDR2 SVGAGI. The V and J ends lost 6 bases and 7 bases, in that order; junction bases with no gene match: 8.

The chain uses TRBV2 and TRBJ2-3, with D possibly matching TRBD1 (6 bases). V shed 7 bases and J shed 4 bases, with 21 bases lying between them. This CDR3 is 16 amino acids long. From germline, CDR1 is SNHLY and CDR2 FYNNEI. CDR3 sequence: CASNRKGVSVPDTQYF. The CDR3 DNA reads TGTGCCAGCAATCGGAAGGGGGTTAGTGTTCCAGATACGCAGTATTTT. Combining the CDR3 with reference TRBV2 and TRBJ2-3 gives the whole variable domain EPEVTQTPSHQVTQMGQEVILRCVPISNHLYFYWYRQILGQKVEFLVSFYNNEISEKSEIFDDQFSVERPDGSNFTLKIRSTKLEDSAMYFCASNRKGVSVPDTQYFGPGTRLTVL.

The chain is built from TRBV11-2 and TRBJ2-7; TRBD1 might be the D (6 bases). Germline CDR1 reads SGHAT; CDR2 reads FQNNGV. V lost 4 bases, J lost 3 bases, and 16 bases lay in between. The length of the CDR3 is 15 residues. The CDR3, as DNA: TGTGCCAGCAGCTGGAACAGGGAGAGAGGCTACGAGCAGTACGTC. It is translated as CASSWNRERGYEQYV.

The rearrangement joins TRBV4-1 to TRBJ1-3; D is possibly TRBD1 (5 bases). V was trimmed by 1 base and J by 2 bases, leaving 18 bases between them. The V gene's germline CDR1 is MGHRA and CDR2 YSYEKL. This CDR3 is 18 amino acids long. The CDR3: CASSQVGFVRGTGNTIYF. Here the CDR3 DNA reads TGCGCCAGCAGCCAAGTTGGGTTCGTACGGGGGACTGGAAACACCATATATTTT.

The chain couples TRBV4-1 to TRBJ1-1, with D unresolved. The CDR3 is made up of 13 amino acids. Germline lookup yields CDR1 MGHRA and CDR2 YSYEKL. Trimming shortened V by 0 bases and J by 10 bases, and 12 bases separated the two germline ends. The CDR3 protein is CASSQDEGFGAFF. The CDR3 DNA reads as TGCGCCAGCAGCCAAGATGAGGGTTTTGGAGCTTTCTTT.

This chain's CDR3 is CASSLPTGLETQYF. CDR3 nucleotides: TGTGCCAGCAGTTTACCGACAGGGCTAGAGACCCAGTACTTC. The chain recombines TRBV28 with TRBJ2-5, with 7 bases aligning to TRBD1. This CDR3 is built from 14 residues. From germline, CDR1 is MDHEN and CDR2 SYDVKM. V lost 2 bases and J lost 4; bases outside the gene matches: 4. The full variable domain, its missing parts supplied by reference TRBV28 and TRBJ2-5, is DVKVTQSSRYLVKRTGEKVFLECVQDMDHENMFWYRQDPGLGLRLIYFSYDVKMKEKGDIPEGYSVSREKKERFSLILESASTNQTSMYLCASSLPTGLETQYFGPGTRLLVL.

The rearrangement joins TRBV7-6 to TRBJ2-3, with a tentative D call TRBD2 (6 bases). Germline loops: CDR1 SGHVS, CDR2 FNYEAQ. With 3 bases removed from V and 0 bases from J, the gap between germline ends came to 7 bases. The CDR3 runs to 14 residues. CDR3 sequence: CASSLGTSTDTQYF. The CDR3 nucleotides are TGTGCCAGCAGCTTGGGGACTAGCACAGATACGCAGTATTTT.

CDR3 nucleotide sequence: TGTGCCTGGAGTCGCGGGGGCACTGAAGCTTTCTTT. Its translation: CAWSRGGTEAFF. The genes are TRBV30 and TRBJ1-1; possibly TRBD1 for D (5 bases). CDR3 size: 12 residues. Germline V gives CDR1 GTSNPN, CDR2 SVGIG (reference sequence). The V end was cut by 2 bases, the J end by 4 bases, with 8 bases between. The entire variable domain, with the rest obtained from reference TRBV30 and TRBJ1-1, is as follows: SQTIHQWPATLVQPVGSPLSLECTVEGTSNPNLYWYRQAAGRGLQLLFYSVGIGQISSEVPQNLSASRPQDRQFILSSKKLLLSDSGFYLCAWSRGGTEAFFGQGTRLTVV.

A few counts support this clone. This chain's CDR3 is CASNGQANQPQHF. The CDR3 nucleotides are TGTGCCAGCAATGGACAGGCCAATCAGCCCCAGCATTTT. J is TRBJ1-5 and V is TRBV6-5; TRBD1 agrees at 7 bases. The germline gives CDR1 MNHEY, CDR2 SVGAGI. V shed 7 bases and J 3 bases; nucleotides not matched to a gene: 3. The CDR3 extends over 13 amino acids.

The CDR3 nucleotides read TGTGCCAGTAGTATCACAGGCGGTAATGAAAAACTGTTTTTT. Translation: CASSITGGNEKLFF. The V call is TRBV19, the J call TRBJ1-4; D possibly corresponds to TRBD1 (5 bases). Germline values: CDR1 LNHDA, CDR2 SQIVND (reference sequence). Trimming took off 3 bases at V and 4 bases at J, with 9 bases between the two ends. CDR3 length: 14 residues.

The chain recombines TRBV18 with TRBJ1-4; D gene unclear. With 4 bases removed from V and 5 bases from J, the gap between germline ends came to 14 bases. CDR3 size: 15 residues. The V gene's germline CDR1 is KGHSH and CDR2 LQKENI. The CDR3 nucleotides are TGTGCCAGCTCACTCCAGCGGAGCTCCAATGAAAAACTGTTTTTT. It yields the protein CASSLQRSSNEKLFF.

This rearrangement joins TRBV5-8 to TRBJ2-4; a weak D match, TRBD1 (5 bases). The CDR3 consists of 14 residues. In germline, CDR1 is SGHTS, CDR2 YDEGEE. V was cut by 1 base and J by 6 bases, with 11 bases left in between. The CDR3: CASSLSRASNIQYF. CDR3 DNA: TGTGCCAGCAGCTTGTCCAGGGCTTCAAACATTCAGTACTTC. Together with reference TRBV5-8 and TRBJ2-4, the CDR3 gives the full variable domain: EAGVTQSPTHLIKTRGQQATLRCSPISGHTSVYWYQQALGLGLQFLLWYDEGEERNRGNFPPRFSGRQFPNYSSELNVNALELEDSALYLCASSLSRASNIQYFGAGTRLSVL.

This clone occurred a few times. The rearrangement joins TRBV2 to TRBJ2-1; TRBD1 might be the D (5 bases). Trimming stripped 11 bases from V and 8 bases from J, with 25 bases between. The germline V gene encodes CDR1 SNHLY and CDR2 FYNNEI. The CDR3 extends over 15 amino acids. CDR3 coding DNA: TGTGCCGACGCTGCAGGGTATGGGGTACTGGATGAGCAGTTCTTC. Residues: CADAAGYGVLDEQFF.

The chain has TRBV27 and TRBJ2-2; 13 nucleotides align to TRBD2. Trimming took 6 bases from V and 5 from J; bases not matched to a gene: 3. The CDR3 runs 15 residues. The V gene's germline CDR1 is MNHEY and CDR2 SMNVEV (reference sequence). Written as DNA, the CDR3 is TGTGCCAGCAGCAGGACTAGCGGGAGTACCGGGGAGCTGTTTTTT. Protein sequence: CASSRTSGSTGELFF.

The chain couples TRBV14 to TRBJ1-2; no definite D call. V was cut by 0 bases and J by 3 bases, with 5 bases left in between. The CDR3 totals 13 residues. The germline V gene has CDR1 SGHDN and CDR2 FVKESK. CDR3 in amino acids: CASSQDAHYGYTF. CDR3 nucleotide sequence: TGTGCCAGCAGCCAAGATGCGCACTATGGCTACACCTTC.

V is TRBV5-1 and J is TRBJ2-4, with D possibly TRBD2 on 6 matching bases. CDR3 length: 15 amino acids. Looked up from germline, CDR1 is SGHRS and CDR2 is YFSETQ. Between the trimmed V and J ends, which lost 4 bases and 3 bases, there was a span of 14 bases. The CDR3 bases are TGCGCCAGCAGCGGAGGGACCCCTGACAAAAACATTCAGTACTTC. Translating gives CASSGGTPDKNIQYF.

This chain joins TRBV9 and TRBJ2-4, with D perhaps TRBD2 (5 bases). Deletions cut 0 bases from V and 7 bases from J, with 11 bases between. The germline V gene encodes CDR1 SGDLS and CDR2 YYNGEE. CDR3 length equals 14 residues. Written as DNA, the CDR3 is TGTGCCAGCAGCGTAGGGGGAGCCGGTAACATTCAGTACTTC. It codes for CASSVGGAGNIQYF.

This sequence joins TRBV11-3 and TRBJ2-2; 9 nucleotides align to TRBD2. Germline V CDR1 and CDR2: SGHNT, YENEEA. CDR3 size: 13 residues. After removal of 10 bases from V and 7 bases from J, the junction contained 7 bases not matched to a gene. The CDR3 nucleotides read TGTGCCACAGGTAGCGGGAGAGTCGGGGAGCTGTTTTTT. Amino acids: CATGSGRVGELFF.

The CDR3 is CASNPLGGPSGDTGELFF. The DNA of the CDR3 is TGTGCCAGCAACCCCTTGGGGGGGCCTTCGGGGGACACCGGGGAGCTGTTTTTT. The chain joins TRBV7-6 to TRBJ2-2, with a weak D call TRBD2 (7 bases). Germline values: CDR1 SGHVS, CDR2 FNYEAQ. V was clipped by 7 bases and J by 3 bases, with 24 bases between them. This CDR3 comprises 18 residues.